This T cell receptor (beta chain) was recorded in a study of blood T cell repertoires in COVID-19. Across the study: Samples representing acute and convalescent COVID-19 were sourced from the United States, Italy and Spain. Sources were T cells, B-cell-depleted T cells, or PBMCs; the material itself was cDNA or gDNA.

Original analysis: Using reference gene primer amplification, nucleated cell counts were estimated. Repertoires were generated with immunoSEQ multiplex PCR, while TCRdb's copy carries only in-frame clones and drops some. Clone size and the V and J calls come from that table; the DNA yielded D and trimming. The data hold tens of thousands of clones, with 88% observed a single time. Sequenced: peripheral blood. The receptor's source is a human donor with active COVID-19. The donor label of this sample is uncertain.

DNA for the CDR3: TGTGCCAGCAGTTACCGGACAGGGGAGGGCTACACCTTC. This codes for CASSYRTGEGYTF. The chain links TRBV6-5 to TRBJ1-2; 9 bases map to TRBD1. The germline gives CDR1 MNHEY, CDR2 SVGAGI. The J segment lost 8 bases and the V segment lost 2 bases, leaving 3 bases of the junction unmatched. The CDR3 consists of 13 residues.